This T cell receptor beta chain was identified in a study of T cell responses to AZD1222 COVID-19 vaccine. General study findings and limits: Spike-specific TCR depth and breadth grew after two AZD1222 doses. Repertoire sampling was restricted to post-peak T cell response timepoints. Epitopes outside B.1.351 and B.1.1.7 mutated regions reportedly drew nearly half of spike TCRs.

There are 16 residues in the CDR3. Trimming removed 2 bases at V and 5 bases at J, with 15 bases between. Germline CDR1 reads MNHEY; CDR2 reads SVGAGI. Measured with immunoSEQ multiplex PCR; TCRdb has only the in-frame clones, and not every one. Here the sample spans tens of thousands of clones, less than 95% being singletons. As regards this clone: Its antigen remains unidentified.

The sequence was obtained from an adult who received the AZD1222 COVID-19 vaccine. This material consisted of peripheral blood, taken 28 days after the second AZD1222 dose. The rearrangement joins TRBV6-5 to TRBJ2-2; D uncertain. CDR3 DNA sequence: TGTGCCAGCAGTTACGAAGTAGGGCTTCAGACCGGGGAGCTGTTTTTT. Translation gives CASSYEVGLQTGELFF.